The 19 T cell receptor beta chains presented below share a single source sample, sequenced in a study of naive and memory T cell subsets. The beta constant-region primer was an equimolar mix of two oligonucleotides covering TRBC1 and TRBC2. The ligated cDNA underwent four PCR rounds using SP2 and nested alpha and beta constant-region primers. MiXCR was run by TCRdb on the UMI-ligation and nested PCR reads, yielding one entry per CDR3 protein. The sample consists of under 150,000 distinct CDR3 sequences, roughly a fifth of them appearing once. Findings and caveats of the study: Possibly reflecting memory cells re-expressing CD45RA, a few larger clonotypes occurred in naive repertoires, especially CD8.

Their antigen targets remain unknown. The specimen sequenced was naive CD8+ T cells from blood. These receptors originate from a human donor in good health.

The table lists this clonotype with a few counts. The gene calls are TRBV5-6 and TRBJ2-2, with D hard to call. Germline V gene lookup returns CDR1 SGHDT and CDR2 YYEEEE. There are 14 residues in the CDR3. The V end was cut by 1 base, the J end by 6 bases, with 10 bases between. The CDR3 DNA reads TGTGCCAGCAGCTTGCGGCAGGTCGCCGGGGAGCTGTTTTTT. This gives the protein CASSLRQVAGELFF.

The rearrangement links TRBV5-8 to TRBJ2-3; unclear D gene. CDR1 is SGHTS and CDR2 is YDEGEE in the germline V gene. CDR3 length: 16 amino acids. Deletions cut 0 bases from V and 2 bases from J, with 13 bases between. CDR3 sequence reads: CASSLGPLLPTDTQYF. The DNA of the CDR3 is TGTGCCAGCAGCTTGGGACCGCTCCTCCCCACAGATACGCAGTATTTT.

The chain carries TRBV13 and TRBJ1-6; maybe TRBD1 (6 bases). CDR3 size: 14 residues. Trimming stripped 0 bases from V and 13 bases from J, with 13 bases between. CDR1 is PRHDT and CDR2 is FYEKMQ in the germline V gene (reference sequence). The CDR3 sequence: CASSLGALQGPLHF. The CDR3 bases are TGTGCCAGCAGCTTAGGTGCCCTCCAGGGGCCCCTCCACTTT. Full variable domain (missing parts from reference TRBV13 and TRBJ1-6): AAGVIQSPRHLIKEKRETATLKCYPIPRHDTVYWYQQGPGQDPQFLISFYEKMQSDKGSIPDRFSAQQFSDYHSELNMSSLELGDSALYFCASSLGALQGPLHFGNGTRLTVT.

The table lists this clonotype with a few counts. The genes are TRBV30 and TRBJ1-2, with D uncertain. The V end lost 5 bases, the J end lost 4 bases, and 8 bases lay between the germline ends. The germline CDR1 and CDR2 sequences are GTSNPN and SVGIG (reference sequence). This CDR3 comprises 11 residues. CDR3 sequence reads: CAWLGVYGYTF. The CDR3 coding sequence is TGTGCCTGGTTGGGAGTCTATGGCTACACCTTC.

This clonotype was found a few times. At one boundary the junction diverges from the germline segment, which might be a read error. The chain couples TRBV5-1 to TRBJ2-1; D perhaps matches TRBD1 (6 bases). This CDR3 is built from 14 residues. Germline V gives CDR1 SGHRS, CDR2 YFSETQ. CDR3 region: CASSGGQSSLPPSF. DNA of the CDR3: TGCGCCAGCAGCGGGGGACAATCTAGTTTACCCCCCTCCTTC.

This clonotype was detected only a few times. V usage is TRBV27 and J usage is TRBJ1-1; possible D gene TRBD1, 5 bases. The CDR3 is 13 residues long. Between the trimmed V and J ends, which lost 4 bases and 4 bases, there was a span of 10 bases. Germline lookup yields CDR1 MNHEY and CDR2 SMNVEV (reference sequence). Written as DNA, the CDR3 is TGTGCCAGCAGTTACTATAGGGGCACTGAAGCTTTCTTT. This sequence encodes CASSYYRGTEAFF.

The V gene is TRBV18, the J gene TRBJ2-1; 10 bases match TRBD2. Germline V lookup: CDR1 KGHSH, CDR2 LQKENI. The CDR3 has 15 amino acids. The V gene end was trimmed by 0 bases and the J gene end by 7 bases; junction bases not matched to a gene: 3. CDR3 coding DNA: TGTGCCAGCTCACCACCCGCTAGCGGGAGTAATGAGCAGTTCTTC. Its protein product is CASSPPASGSNEQFF.

The J gene is TRBJ2-5, the V gene TRBV4-3, with TRBD1 matching over 8 bases. CDR3 length equals 16 residues. The V gene's germline CDR1 is LGHNA and CDR2 YSLEER. Unmatched junction bases numbered 10, after V lost 2 bases and J lost 5 bases. CDR3 DNA sequence: TGCGCCAGCAGCCAACTACCCAGGGGGCCGCGGGAGACCCAGTACTTC. It translates to CASSQLPRGPRETQYF.

The chain carries TRBV7-2 and TRBJ1-5; TRBD1 is a possible D gene (5 bases). Per germline, CDR1 SGHTA and CDR2 FQGNSA. CDR3 length: 18 amino acids. V was shortened by 4 bases and J by 0 bases, with 19 bases between the two germline ends. The CDR3 sequence: CASSSTEEQGYSNQPQHF. The CDR3 nucleotides read TGTGCCAGCAGCTCGACGGAAGAGCAGGGATATAGCAATCAGCCCCAGCATTTT.

V gene TRBV27 combines with J gene TRBJ1-1; 7 bases agree with TRBD1. The CDR3 length is 15 residues. Germline loops: CDR1 MNHEY, CDR2 SMNVEV (reference sequence). Trimming removed 4 bases from V and 1 base from J; junction bases left unmatched: 6. The CDR3 sequence: CASSSPWTGNTEAFF. Here the CDR3 DNA reads TGTGCCAGCAGTTCCCCATGGACAGGGAACACTGAAGCTTTCTTT.

The gene calls are TRBV12-3 or TRBV12-4 and TRBJ2-2, with D possibly TRBD2 on 6 matching bases. Between the trimmed V and J ends, which lost 6 bases and 7 bases, there was a span of 18 bases. The CDR3 spans 15 residues. The CDR3 DNA sequence: TGTGCCAGCAGAAAGTCCGGAGGGAACCTCGGGGAGCTGTTTTTT. Its translation: CASRKSGGNLGELFF.

V and J are TRBV10-2 and TRBJ2-3; D uncertain. The CDR3 totals 11 residues. Deletions cut 3 bases from V and 5 bases from J, with 3 bases between. Looked up from germline, CDR1 is WSHSY and CDR2 is SAAADI. CDR3 protein: CASSEGDTQYF. As DNA, the CDR3 is TGCGCCAGCAGTGAAGGAGATACGCAGTATTTT.

The chain is built from TRBV27 and TRBJ1-5, with TRBD1 matching over 7 bases. The CDR3 sequence is 15 residues long. V shed 6 bases, J shed 3 bases, and the junction held 8 bases outside the gene matches. The germline V gene has CDR1 MNHEY and CDR2 SMNVEV (reference sequence). CDR3 protein: CASRIGGQTNQPQHF. The CDR3 DNA follows: TGTGCCAGCAGGATCGGGGGACAGACCAATCAGCCCCAGCATTTT.

This clonotype was found a few times. The rearrangement links TRBV27 to TRBJ2-1; TRBD2 matches at 10 bases. The germline V gene encodes CDR1 MNHEY and CDR2 SMNVEV (reference sequence). The CDR3 covers 15 residues. Trimming at V came to 2 bases and at J to 5 bases, leaving 3 bases not matched to a gene. CDR3 sequence reads: CASSLSLAGDNEQFF. CDR3 DNA: TGTGCCAGCAGTTTAAGTCTAGCGGGGGACAATGAGCAGTTCTTC.

V gene TRBV28 combines with J gene TRBJ2-1, with 8 bases matching TRBD2. Germline V CDR1 and CDR2: MDHEN, SYDVKM. Trimming removed 5 bases from V and 3 bases from J; junction bases left unmatched: 6. The CDR3 contains 15 residues. In DNA form, the CDR3 reads TGTGCCAGCAGTCTCAGCGGGAGTTTCTACAATGAGCAGTTCTTC. Residues: CASSLSGSFYNEQFF.

The sample holds a few counts of this clonotype. The rearrangement joins TRBV27 to TRBJ2-7; TRBD2 matches 10 bases. Unmatched junction bases numbered 10, after V lost 7 bases and J lost 7 bases. The CDR3 length is 14 residues. In germline, CDR1 is MNHEY, CDR2 SMNVEV (reference sequence). This CDR3 reads CASTSGGGGEEQYF. The CDR3 DNA reads TGTGCCAGCACAAGCGGGGGGGGAGGGGAGGAGCAGTACTTC.

This clonotype came up a few times. The rearrangement joins TRBV6-2 or TRBV6-3 to TRBJ1-2, with 8 bases lining up with TRBD1. This CDR3 comprises 14 residues. With 4 bases clipped from V and 4 bases from J, the junction kept 5 bases outside the gene matches. Looked up from germline, CDR1 is MNHEY and CDR2 is SVGEGT. The CDR3 nucleotides read TGTGCCAGCAGTTCCACCACAGGGGGCTATGGCTACACCTTC. It yields the protein CASSSTTGGYGYTF.

This clonotype appeared a few times. The chain joins TRBV5-6 to TRBJ2-5, with 8 bases that match TRBD2. Germline V CDR1 and CDR2: SGHDT, YYEEEE. With 4 bases clipped from V and 3 bases from J, the junction kept 5 bases outside the gene matches. This CDR3 region has 14 residues. CDR3 region: CASSPGLEKETQYF. Here the CDR3 DNA reads TGTGCCAGCAGCCCGGGACTAGAAAAAGAGACCCAGTACTTC.

The chain couples TRBV4-2 to TRBJ1-4; D not resolved. The germline gives CDR1 LGHNA, CDR2 YNFKEQ. The CDR3 covers 12 residues. V was trimmed by 2 bases and J by 7 bases, leaving 5 bases between them. The CDR3 here is CASSQPLEKLFF. DNA for the CDR3: TGTGCCAGCAGCCAACCCCTTGAAAAACTGTTTTTT.